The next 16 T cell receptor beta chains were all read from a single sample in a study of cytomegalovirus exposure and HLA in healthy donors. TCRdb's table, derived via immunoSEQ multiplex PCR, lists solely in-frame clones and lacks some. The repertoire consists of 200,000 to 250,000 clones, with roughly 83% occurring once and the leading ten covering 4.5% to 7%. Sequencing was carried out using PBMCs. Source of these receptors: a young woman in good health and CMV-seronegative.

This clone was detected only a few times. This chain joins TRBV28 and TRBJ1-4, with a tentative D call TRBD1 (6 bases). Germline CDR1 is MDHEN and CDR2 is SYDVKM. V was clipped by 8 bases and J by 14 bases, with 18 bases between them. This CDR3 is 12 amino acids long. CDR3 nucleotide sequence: TGTGCCAGCGGGGCAGGGGATGAAAGGCTGTTTTTT. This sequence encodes CASGAGDERLFF. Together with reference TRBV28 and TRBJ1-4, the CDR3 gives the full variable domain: DVKVTQSSRYLVKRTGEKVFLECVQDMDHENMFWYRQDPGLGLRLIYFSYDVKMKEKGDIPEGYSVSREKKERFSLILESASTNQTSMYLCASGAGDERLFFGSGTQLSVL.

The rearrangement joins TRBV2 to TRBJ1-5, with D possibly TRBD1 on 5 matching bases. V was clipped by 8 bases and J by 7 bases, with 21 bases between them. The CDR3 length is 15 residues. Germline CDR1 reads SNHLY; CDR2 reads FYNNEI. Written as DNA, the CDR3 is TGTGCCAGCGGGCCTCCAGGGAGCTGGCGCCAGCCCCAGCATTTT. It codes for CASGPPGSWRQPQHF.

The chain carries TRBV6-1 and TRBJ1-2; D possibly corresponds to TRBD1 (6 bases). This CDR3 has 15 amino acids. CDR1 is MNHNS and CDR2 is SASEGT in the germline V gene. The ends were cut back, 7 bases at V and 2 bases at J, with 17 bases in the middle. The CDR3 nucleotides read TGTGCCAGCAACGAAGGGGGGTCTCGGAACTATGGCTACACCTTC. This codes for CASNEGGSRNYGYTF.

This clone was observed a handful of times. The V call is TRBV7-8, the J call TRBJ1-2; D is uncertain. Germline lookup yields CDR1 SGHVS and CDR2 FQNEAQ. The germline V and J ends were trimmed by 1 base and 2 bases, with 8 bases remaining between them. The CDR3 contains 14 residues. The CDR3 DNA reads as TGTGCCAGCAGCTTAGTGGCGCAGAACTATGGCTACACCTTC. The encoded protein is CASSLVAQNYGYTF.

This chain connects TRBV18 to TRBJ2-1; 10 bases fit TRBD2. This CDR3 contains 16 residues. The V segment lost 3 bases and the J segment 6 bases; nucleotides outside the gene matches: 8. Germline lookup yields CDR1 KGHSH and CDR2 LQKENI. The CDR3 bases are TGTGCCAGCTCACCTCTCCGGGCTAGCGGGAGCAATGAGCAGTTCTTC. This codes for CASSPLRASGSNEQFF. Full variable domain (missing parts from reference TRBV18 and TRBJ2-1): NAGVMQNPRHLVRRRGQEARLRCSPMKGHSHVYWYRQLPEEGLKFMVYLQKENIIDESGMPKERFSAEFPKEGPSILRIQQVVRGDSAAYFCASSPLRASGSNEQFFGPGTRLTVL.

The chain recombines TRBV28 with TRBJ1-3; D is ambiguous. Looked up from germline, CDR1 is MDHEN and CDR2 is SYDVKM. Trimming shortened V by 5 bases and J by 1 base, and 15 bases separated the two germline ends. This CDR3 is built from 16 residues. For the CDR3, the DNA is TGTGCCAGCAGTGGCAGGAGGATTCTATCTGGAAACACCATATATTTT. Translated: CASSGRRILSGNTIYF.

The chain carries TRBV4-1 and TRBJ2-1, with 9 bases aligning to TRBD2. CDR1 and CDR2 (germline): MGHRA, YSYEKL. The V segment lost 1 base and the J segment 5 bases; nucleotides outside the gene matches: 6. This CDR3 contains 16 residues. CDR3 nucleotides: TGCGCCAGCAGCCAAGTGGGCGGGGGGGAAAACAATGAGCAGTTCTTC. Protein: CASSQVGGGENNEQFF.

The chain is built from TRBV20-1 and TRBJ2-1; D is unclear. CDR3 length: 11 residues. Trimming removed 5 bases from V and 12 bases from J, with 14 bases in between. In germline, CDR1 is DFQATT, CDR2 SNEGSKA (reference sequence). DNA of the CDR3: TGCAGTGCTGACGGAGTGAAAGGGCAGTTCTTC. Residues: CSADGVKGQFF.

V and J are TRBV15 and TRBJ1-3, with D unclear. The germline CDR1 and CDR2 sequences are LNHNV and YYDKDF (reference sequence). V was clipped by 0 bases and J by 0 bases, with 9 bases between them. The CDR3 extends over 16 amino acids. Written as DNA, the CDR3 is TGTGCCACCAGCAGAGATCGATCCGGCTCTGGAAACACCATATATTTT. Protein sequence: CATSRDRSGSGNTIYF.

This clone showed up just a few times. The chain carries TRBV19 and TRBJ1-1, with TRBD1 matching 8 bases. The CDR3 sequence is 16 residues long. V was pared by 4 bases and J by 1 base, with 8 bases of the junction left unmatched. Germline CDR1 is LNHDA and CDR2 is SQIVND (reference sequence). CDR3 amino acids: CASSTDRGDWNTEAFF. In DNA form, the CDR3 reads TGTGCCAGTAGTACCGACAGGGGAGATTGGAACACTGAAGCTTTCTTT.

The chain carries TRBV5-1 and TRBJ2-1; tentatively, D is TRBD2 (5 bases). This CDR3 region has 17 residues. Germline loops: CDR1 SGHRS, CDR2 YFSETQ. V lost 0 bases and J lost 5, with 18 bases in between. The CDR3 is CASSLARGTVVDNEQFF. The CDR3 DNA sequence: TGCGCCAGCAGCTTGGCTCGGGGAACGGTTGTGGACAATGAGCAGTTCTTC.

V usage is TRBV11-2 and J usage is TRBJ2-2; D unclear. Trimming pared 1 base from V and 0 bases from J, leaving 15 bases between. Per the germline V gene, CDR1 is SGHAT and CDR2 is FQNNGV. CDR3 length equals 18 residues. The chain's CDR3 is CASSLVGYVSANTGELFF. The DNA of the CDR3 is TGTGCCAGCAGCTTAGTGGGGTACGTCAGCGCGAACACCGGGGAGCTGTTTTTT.

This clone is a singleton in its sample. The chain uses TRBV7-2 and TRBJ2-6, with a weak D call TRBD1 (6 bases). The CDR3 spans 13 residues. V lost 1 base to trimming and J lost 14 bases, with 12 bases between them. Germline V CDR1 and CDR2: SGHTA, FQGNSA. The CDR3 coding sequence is TGTGCCAGCAGCTTAGGGGTCTGGGACATCCTGACTTTC. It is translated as CASSLGVWDILTF.

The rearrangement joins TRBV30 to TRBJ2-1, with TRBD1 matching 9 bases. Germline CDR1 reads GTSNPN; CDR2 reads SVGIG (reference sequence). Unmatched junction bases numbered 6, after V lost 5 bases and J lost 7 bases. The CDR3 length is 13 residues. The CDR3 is CAWDDRGGNEQFF. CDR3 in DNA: TGTGCCTGGGACGACAGGGGGGGGAATGAGCAGTTCTTC.

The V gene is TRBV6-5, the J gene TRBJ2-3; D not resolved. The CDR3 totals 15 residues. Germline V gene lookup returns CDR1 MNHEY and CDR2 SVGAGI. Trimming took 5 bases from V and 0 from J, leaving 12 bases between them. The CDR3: CASSGSRVSTDTQYF. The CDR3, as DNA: TGTGCCAGCAGTGGTTCAAGGGTTAGCACAGATACGCAGTATTTT.

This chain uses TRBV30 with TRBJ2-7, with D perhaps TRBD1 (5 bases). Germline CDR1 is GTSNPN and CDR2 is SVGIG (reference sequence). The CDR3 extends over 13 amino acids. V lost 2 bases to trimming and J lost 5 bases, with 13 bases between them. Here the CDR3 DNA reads TGTGCCTGGAGTTTCGGGCTAGGGGACGAGCAGTACTTC. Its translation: CAWSFGLGDEQYF.